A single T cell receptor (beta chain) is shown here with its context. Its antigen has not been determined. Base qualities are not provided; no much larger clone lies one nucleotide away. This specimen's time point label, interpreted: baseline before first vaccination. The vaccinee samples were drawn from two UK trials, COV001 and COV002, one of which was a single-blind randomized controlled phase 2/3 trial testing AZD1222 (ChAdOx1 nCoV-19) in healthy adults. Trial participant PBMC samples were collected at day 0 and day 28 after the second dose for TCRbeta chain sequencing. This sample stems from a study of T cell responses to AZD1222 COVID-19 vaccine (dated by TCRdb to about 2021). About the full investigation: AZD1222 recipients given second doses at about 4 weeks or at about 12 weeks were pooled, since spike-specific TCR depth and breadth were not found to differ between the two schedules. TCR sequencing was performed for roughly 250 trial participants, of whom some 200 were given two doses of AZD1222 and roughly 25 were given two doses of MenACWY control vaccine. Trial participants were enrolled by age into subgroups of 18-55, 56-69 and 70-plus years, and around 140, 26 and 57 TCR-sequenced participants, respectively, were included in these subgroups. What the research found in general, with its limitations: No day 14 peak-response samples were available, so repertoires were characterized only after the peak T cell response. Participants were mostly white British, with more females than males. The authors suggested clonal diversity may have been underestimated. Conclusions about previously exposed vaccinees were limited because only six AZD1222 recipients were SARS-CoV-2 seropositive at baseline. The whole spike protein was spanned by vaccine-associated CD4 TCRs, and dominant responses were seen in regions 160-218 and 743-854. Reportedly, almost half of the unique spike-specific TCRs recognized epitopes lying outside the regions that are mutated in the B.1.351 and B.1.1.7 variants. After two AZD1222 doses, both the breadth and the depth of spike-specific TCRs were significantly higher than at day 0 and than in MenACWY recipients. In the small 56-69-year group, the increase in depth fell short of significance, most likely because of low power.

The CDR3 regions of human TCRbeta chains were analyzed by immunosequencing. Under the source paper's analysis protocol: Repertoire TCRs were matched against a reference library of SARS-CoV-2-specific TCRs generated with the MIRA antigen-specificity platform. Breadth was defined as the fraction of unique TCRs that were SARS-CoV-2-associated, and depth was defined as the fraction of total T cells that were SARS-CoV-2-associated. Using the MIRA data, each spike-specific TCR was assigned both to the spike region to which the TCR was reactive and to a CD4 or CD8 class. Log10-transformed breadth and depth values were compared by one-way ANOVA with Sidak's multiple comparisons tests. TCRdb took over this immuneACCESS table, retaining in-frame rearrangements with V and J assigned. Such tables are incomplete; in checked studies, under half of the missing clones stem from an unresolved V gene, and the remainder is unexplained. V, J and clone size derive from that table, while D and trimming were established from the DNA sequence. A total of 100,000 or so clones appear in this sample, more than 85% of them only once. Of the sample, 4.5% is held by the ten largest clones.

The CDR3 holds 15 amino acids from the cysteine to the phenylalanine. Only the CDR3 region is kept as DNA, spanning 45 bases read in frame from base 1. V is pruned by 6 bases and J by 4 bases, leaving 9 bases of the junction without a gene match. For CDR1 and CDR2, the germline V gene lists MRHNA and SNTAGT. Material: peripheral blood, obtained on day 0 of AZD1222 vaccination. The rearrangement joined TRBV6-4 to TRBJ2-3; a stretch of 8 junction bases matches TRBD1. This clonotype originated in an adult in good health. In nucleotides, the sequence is TGTGCCAGCAGCTCAGGGGGCGCTTTTGCAGATACGCAGTATTTT. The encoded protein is CASSSGGAFADTQYF.